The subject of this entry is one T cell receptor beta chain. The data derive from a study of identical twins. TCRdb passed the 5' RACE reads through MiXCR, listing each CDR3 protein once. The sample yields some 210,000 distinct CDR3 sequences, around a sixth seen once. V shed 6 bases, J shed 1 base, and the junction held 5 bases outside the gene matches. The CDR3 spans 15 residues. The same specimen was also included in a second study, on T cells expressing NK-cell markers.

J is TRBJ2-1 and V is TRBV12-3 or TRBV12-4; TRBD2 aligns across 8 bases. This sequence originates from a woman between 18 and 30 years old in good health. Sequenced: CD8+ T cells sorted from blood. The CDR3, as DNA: TGTGCCAGCAGGCCGACTAGCGTTTCCTACAATGAGCAGTTCTTC. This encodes CASRPTSVSYNEQFF.